This TCR beta chain appears in the sequencing data of a study of blood T cell repertoires in COVID-19 (dated by TCRdb to between 2020 and 2021). Regarding the research as a whole: The collaborator samples originated in the United States, Italy and Spain and spanned the acute and convalescent phases of COVID-19. The prospective study material was composed of cDNA or gDNA derived from T cells, B-cell-depleted T cells, or PBMCs. The dataset comprised deeply sampled blood TCRbeta repertoires from subjects exposed to, actively infected with, or recovered from COVID-19. The repertoires were released in a freely available public database intended as a resource for research on the immune response to SARS-CoV-2. The samples were drawn from two sources: the first 160 participants of the ongoing ImmuneRACE study, and 1,000 to 1,500 subjects contributed by 6 global collaborators. A de-identified subject ID, COVID-19 status, age in years and sex were almost always included in the sample metadata. Where available, HLA class I and class II types were obtained from metadata supplied by the sample provider rather than from assay-based typing. Study-wide findings and limitations: The amount of clinical and demographic metadata varied by source and participant and was provided uncurated.

TCRbeta CDR3 regions were amplified from genomic DNA using the immunoSEQ Assay, a bias-controlled multiplex PCR. Processing in the source paper ran as follows. The number of nucleated cells in each sample was estimated from the amplification of reference gene primers within the assay. To quantify the absolute abundance of each unique TCRbeta CDR3 rearrangement, sequence reads were collapsed and filtered. For each sample, productive Simpson clonality was calculated as the square root of Simpson's diversity index across productive rearrangements. TCRdb retrieved this table from immuneACCESS and kept in-frame rearrangements only. Not all clones are present; in checked studies, unresolved V genes account for under half, and no reason is known for the remainder. V and J calls and clone size are given by that table; D and trimming were obtained from the DNA. This sample has roughly 200,000 clones in its table, and roughly 84% of those were observed once. 15% to 20% of the sample comes from the top ten.

Whole blood was collected in K2EDTA tubes by collaborating institutions according to the institutions' own protocols. For TCRbeta analysis, collaborators shipped samples in one of three forms: frozen whole blood, isolated PBMCs, or DNA extracted from either of those sample types. Points on this clone: The antigen it recognizes is unknown. No base quality information exists; no much larger clone differs at one position.

V is clipped by 7 bases and J by 5 bases, and the sequence between their germline boundaries is 15 bases long. For CDR1 and CDR2, the germline V gene lists MNHEY and SVGAGI. Including cysteine and phenylalanine, the CDR3 has 13 amino acids. The CDR3 DNA has 39 bases and is translated from base 1. The sequence joins TRBV6-5 to TRBJ2-7; a weak D assignment points to TRBD2 (5 bases agree). The clonotype was recovered from a woman at least 80 years old with active or convalescent COVID-19. The sample taken for sequencing was peripheral blood. The CDR3 in this case is CASTRGLFNEQYF. The nucleotides are TGTGCCAGCACCCGCGGGCTATTTAACGAGCAGTACTTC.